This entry describes one TCR beta chain. Its target is not known. This entry is derived from a study of response to subunit inactivated influenza vaccine. General study findings and limits: The authors suggested that few new T cells are recruited per seasonal influenza vaccination.

The CDR3 length is 14 residues. The germline CDR1 and CDR2 sequences are MNHEY and SVGEGT. The V gene end was trimmed by 5 bases and the J gene end by 7 bases; junction bases not matched to a gene: 7. TCRdb called the RT-PCR reads again in MiXCR, with one record for every CDR3 protein. The table records around 150,000 distinct CDR3 sequences, under 13% of them present only once. The source is a man aged 45-65 years who received an inactivated influenza vaccine. Sequenced material: non-naive T cells sorted from PBMCs, taken 45 days after vaccination. The chain is built from TRBV6-2 or TRBV6-3 and TRBJ1-5; 8 bases match TRBD1. The CDR3 nucleotides read TGTGCCAGCAGTCGAACAGGGGGTGGACAGCCCCAGCATTTT. This gives the protein CASSRTGGGQPQHF.